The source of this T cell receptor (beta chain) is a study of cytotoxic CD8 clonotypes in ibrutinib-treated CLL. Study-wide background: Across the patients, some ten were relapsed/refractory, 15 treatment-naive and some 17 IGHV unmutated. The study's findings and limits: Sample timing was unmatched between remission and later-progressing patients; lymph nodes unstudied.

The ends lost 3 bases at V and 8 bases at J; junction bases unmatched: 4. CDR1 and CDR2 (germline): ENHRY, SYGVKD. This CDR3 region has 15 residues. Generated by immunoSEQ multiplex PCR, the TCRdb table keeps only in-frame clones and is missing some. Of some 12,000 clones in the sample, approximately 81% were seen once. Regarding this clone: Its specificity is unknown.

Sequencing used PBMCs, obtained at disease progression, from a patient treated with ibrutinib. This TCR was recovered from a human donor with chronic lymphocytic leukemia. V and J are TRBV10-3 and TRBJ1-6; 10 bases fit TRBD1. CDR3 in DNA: TGTGCCATCAGTGACGACAGGGGGCTATATTCACCCCTCCACTTT. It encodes CAISDDRGLYSPLHF.